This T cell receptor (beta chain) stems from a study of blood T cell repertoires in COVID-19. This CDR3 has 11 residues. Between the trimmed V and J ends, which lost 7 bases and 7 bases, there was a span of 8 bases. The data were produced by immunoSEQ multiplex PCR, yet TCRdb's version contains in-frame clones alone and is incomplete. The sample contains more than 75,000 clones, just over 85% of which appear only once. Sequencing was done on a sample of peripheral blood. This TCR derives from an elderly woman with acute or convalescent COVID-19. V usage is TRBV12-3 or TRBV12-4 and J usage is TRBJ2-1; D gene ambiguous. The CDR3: CASTHVNEQFF. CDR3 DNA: TGTGCCAGCACCCATGTGAATGAGCAGTTCTTC.